The T cell receptor beta chain under discussion was sequenced for a study of T cells after yellow fever vaccination. Study results and limitations: One caveat is that FACS-sorted repertoires could contain abundant clonotypes contaminating from the bulk population. Reappearance after the booster was observed for most primary-vaccination clones (roughly 97% CD4, almost 90% CD8). Only a minor proportion of clonotypes was detected across both CD4 and CD8 compartments.

Trimming stripped 1 base from V and 4 bases from J, with 20 bases between. Germline loops: CDR1 SGHAT, CDR2 FQNNGV. The CDR3 loop spans 17 amino acids. MiXCR, applied by TCRdb to the 5' RACE reads, yields one record per CDR3 protein. The sample includes roughly 500,000 distinct CDR3 sequences, 15% to 20% of them seen just once. With respect to this clonotype: Its antigen is not identified.

The chain recombines TRBV11-2 with TRBJ2-7; D ambiguous. The source of this sequence is a man aged 30-40 years who received the YFV17D yellow fever vaccine. The sample was PBMCs, taken 15 days after the yellow fever booster vaccination. CDR3 residues: CASSLGLRREKYYEQYF. The CDR3 nucleotides read TGTGCCAGCAGCTTAGGATTAAGAAGAGAGAAATATTACGAGCAGTACTTC.